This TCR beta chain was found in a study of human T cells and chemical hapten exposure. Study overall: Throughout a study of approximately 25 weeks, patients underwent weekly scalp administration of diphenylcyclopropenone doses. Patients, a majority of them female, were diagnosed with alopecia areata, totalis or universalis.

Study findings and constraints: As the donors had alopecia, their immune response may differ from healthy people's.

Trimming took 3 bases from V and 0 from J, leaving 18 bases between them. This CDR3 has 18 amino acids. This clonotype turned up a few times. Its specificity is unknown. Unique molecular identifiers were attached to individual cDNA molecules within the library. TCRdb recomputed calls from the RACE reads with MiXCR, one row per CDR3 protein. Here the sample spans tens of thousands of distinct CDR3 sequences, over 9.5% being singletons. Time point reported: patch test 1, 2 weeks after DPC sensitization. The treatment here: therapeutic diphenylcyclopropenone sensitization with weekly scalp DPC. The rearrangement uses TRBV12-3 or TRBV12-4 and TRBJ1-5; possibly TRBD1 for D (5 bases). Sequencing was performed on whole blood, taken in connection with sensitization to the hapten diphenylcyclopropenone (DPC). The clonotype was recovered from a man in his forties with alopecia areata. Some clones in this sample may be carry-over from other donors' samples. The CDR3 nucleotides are TGTGCCAGCAGTTTTATACGGGGCAGCCGATATAGCAATCAGCCCCAGCATTTT. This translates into CASSFIRGSRYSNQPQHF.